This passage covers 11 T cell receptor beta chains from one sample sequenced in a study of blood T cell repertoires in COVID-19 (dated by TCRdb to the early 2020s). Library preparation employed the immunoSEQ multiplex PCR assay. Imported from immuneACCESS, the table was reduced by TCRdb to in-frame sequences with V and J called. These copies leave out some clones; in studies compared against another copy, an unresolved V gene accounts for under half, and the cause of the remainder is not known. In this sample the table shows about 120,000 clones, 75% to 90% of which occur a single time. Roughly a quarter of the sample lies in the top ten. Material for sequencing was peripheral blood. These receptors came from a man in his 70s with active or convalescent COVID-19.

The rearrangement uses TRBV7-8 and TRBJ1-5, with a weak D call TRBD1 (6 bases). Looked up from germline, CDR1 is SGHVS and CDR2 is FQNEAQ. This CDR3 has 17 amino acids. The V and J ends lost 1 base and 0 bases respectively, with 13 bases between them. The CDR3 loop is CASSLETGGYSNQPQHF. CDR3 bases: TGTGCCAGCAGCTTAGAGACAGGCGGATATAGCAATCAGCCCCAGCATTTT.

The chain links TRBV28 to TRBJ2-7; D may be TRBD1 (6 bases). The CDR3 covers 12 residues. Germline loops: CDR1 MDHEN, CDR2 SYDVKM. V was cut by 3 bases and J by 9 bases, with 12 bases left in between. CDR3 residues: CASSLRTVGQYF. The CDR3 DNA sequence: TGTGCCAGCAGTTTGCGGACAGTGGGGCAGTACTTC.

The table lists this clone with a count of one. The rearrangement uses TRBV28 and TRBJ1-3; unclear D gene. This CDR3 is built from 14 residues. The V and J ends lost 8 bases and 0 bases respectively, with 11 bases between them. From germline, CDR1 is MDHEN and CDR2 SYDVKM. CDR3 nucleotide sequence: TGTGCCAGCCTAGGCTTCGGCTCTGGAAACACCATATATTTT. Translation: CASLGFGSGNTIYF.

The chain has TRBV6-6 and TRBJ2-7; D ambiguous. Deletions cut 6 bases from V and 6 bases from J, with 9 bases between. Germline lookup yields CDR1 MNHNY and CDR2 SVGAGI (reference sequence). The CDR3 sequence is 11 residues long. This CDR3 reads CASSFGSEQYF. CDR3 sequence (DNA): TGTGCCAGCAGCTTCGGGTCCGAGCAGTACTTC.

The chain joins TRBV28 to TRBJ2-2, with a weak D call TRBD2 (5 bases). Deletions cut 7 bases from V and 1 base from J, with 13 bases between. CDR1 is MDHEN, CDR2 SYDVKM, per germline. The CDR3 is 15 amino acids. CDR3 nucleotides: TGTGCCAGCATTTCCGCCGGGGTGAACACCGGGGAGCTGTTTTTT. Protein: CASISAGVNTGELFF.

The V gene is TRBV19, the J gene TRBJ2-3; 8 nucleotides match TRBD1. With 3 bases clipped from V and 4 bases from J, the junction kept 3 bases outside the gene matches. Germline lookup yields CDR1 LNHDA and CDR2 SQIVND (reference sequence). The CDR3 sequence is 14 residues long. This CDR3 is CASSIQQGADTQYF. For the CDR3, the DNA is TGTGCCAGTAGTATCCAACAGGGGGCAGATACGCAGTATTTT.

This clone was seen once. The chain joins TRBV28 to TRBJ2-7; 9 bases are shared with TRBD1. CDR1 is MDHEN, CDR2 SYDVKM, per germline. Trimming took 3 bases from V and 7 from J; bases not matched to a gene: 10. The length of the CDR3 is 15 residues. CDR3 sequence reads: CASSFGTGLVWEQYF. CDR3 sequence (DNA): TGTGCCAGCAGTTTCGGGACAGGGCTTGTTTGGGAGCAGTACTTC.

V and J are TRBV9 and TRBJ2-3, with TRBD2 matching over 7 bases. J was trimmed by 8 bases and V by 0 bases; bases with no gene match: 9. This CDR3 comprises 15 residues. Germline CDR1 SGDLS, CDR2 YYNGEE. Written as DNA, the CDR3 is TGTGCCAGCAGCGTAGCGGGACTACCCCAAGGTACGCAGTATTTT. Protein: CASSVAGLPQGTQYF.

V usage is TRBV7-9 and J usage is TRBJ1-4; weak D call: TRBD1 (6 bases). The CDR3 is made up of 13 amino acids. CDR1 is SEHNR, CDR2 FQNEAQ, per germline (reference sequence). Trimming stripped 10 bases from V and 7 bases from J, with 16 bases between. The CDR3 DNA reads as TGTGCCACCTCCCAGGGGTCCTCTGAAAAACTGTTTTTT. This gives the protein CATSQGSSEKLFF.

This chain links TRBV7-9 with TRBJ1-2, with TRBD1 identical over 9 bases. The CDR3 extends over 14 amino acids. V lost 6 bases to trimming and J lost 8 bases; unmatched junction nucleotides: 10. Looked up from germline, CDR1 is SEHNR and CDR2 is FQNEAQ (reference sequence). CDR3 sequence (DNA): TGTGCCAGCAGACAAACAGGGGGCGCGGGAGGCTACACCTTC. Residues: CASRQTGGAGGYTF.

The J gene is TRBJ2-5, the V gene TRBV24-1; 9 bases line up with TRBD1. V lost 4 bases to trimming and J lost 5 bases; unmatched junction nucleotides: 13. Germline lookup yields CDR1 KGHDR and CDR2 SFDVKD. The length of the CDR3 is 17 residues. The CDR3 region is CATSDITWTGAEETQYF. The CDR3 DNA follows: TGTGCCACCAGTGACATCACCTGGACAGGGGCGGAGGAGACCCAGTACTTC.